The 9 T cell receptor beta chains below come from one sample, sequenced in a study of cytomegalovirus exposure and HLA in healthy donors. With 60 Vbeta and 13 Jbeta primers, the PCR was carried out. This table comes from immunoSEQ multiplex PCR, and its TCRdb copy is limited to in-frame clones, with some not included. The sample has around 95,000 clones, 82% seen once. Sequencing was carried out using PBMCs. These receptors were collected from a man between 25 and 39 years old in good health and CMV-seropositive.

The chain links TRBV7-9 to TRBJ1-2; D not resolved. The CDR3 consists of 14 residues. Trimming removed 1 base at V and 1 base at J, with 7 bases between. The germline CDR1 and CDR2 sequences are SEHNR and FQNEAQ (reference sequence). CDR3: CASSLVSFNYGYTF. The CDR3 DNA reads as TGTGCCAGCAGCTTAGTCTCGTTTAACTATGGCTACACCTTC.

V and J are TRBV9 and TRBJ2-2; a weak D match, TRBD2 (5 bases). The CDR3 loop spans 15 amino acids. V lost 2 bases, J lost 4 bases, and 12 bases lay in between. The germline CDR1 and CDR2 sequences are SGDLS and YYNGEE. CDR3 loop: CASSVLDYSTGELFF. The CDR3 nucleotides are TGTGCCAGCAGCGTCCTCGACTATTCCACCGGGGAGCTGTTTTTT.

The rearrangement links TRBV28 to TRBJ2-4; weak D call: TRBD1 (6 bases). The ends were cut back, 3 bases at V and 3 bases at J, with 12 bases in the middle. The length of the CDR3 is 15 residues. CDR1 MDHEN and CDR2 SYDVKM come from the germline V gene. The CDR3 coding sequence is TGTGCCAGCAGTTTGAAGGACAGACTCAAAAACATTCAGTACTTC. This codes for CASSLKDRLKNIQYF.

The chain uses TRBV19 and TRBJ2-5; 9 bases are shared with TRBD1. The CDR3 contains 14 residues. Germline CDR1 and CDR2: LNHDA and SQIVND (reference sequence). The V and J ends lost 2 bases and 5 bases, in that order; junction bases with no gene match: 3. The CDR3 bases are TGTGCCAGTAGTATACTACAGGGGGCGGAGACCCAGTACTTC. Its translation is CASSILQGAETQYF.

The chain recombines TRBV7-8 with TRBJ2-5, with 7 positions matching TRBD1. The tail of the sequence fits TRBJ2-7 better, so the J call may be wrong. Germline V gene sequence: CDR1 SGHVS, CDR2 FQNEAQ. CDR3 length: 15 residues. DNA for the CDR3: TGTGCCAGCAGCTTAGCCGACAGGGTAATAGCCGAGCAGTACTTC. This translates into CASSLADRVIAEQYF.

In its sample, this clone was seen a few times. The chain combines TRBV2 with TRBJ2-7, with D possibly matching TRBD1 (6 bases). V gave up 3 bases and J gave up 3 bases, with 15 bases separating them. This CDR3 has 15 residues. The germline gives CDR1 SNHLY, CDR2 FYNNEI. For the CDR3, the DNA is TGTGCCAGCAGTGACTGGGACACGGGCCGCTACGAGCAGTACTTC. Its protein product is CASSDWDTGRYEQYF.

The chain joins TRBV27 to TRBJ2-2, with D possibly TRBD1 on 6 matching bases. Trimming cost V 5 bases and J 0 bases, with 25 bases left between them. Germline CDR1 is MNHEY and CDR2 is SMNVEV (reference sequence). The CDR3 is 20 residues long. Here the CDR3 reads CASSPPQGRFGLTNTGELFF. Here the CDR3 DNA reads TGTGCCAGCAGTCCCCCACAGGGCCGGTTTGGGTTAACGAACACCGGGGAGCTGTTTTTT.

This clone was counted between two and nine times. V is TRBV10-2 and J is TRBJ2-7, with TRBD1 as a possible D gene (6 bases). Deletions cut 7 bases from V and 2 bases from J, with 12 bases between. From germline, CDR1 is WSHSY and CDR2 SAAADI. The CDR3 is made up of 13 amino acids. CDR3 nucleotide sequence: TGCGCCAGCACCCGGACAGCAGCCTACGAGCAGTACTTC. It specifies CASTRTAAYEQYF.

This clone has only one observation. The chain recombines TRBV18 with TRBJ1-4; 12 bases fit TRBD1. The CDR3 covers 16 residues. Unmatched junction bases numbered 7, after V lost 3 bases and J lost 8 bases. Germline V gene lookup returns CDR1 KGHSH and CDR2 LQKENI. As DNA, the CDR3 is TGTGCCAGCTCACCTCAACCCGGGACAGGGGGCGAAAAACTGTTTTTT. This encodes CASSPQPGTGGEKLFF.